These 21 T cell receptor beta chains originate from one sample sequenced in a study of monozygotic twins with cystic fibrosis. Generated by immunoSEQ multiplex PCR, the TCRdb table keeps only in-frame clones and is missing some. The profile covers over 20,000 clones, with approximately 97% appearing a single time and under 0.15% taken by the ten largest. Sample: blood. The receptors were sampled from a girl aged 10-17 years with cystic fibrosis.

The rearrangement links TRBV4-1 to TRBJ2-5; D tentatively fits TRBD1 or TRBD2 (5 bases each). Germline lookup yields CDR1 MGHRA and CDR2 YSYEKL. Trimming left V 0 bases short and J 7 bases short, with 15 bases between. CDR3 size: 15 residues. The DNA of the CDR3 is TGCGCCAGCAGCCAAGAAGGAGGACAAACCAGGACCCAGTACTTC. This translates into CASSQEGGQTRTQYF.

Turning to this clone: At one end, the junction sequence differs from germline, possibly due to a read error. This chain connects TRBV4-3 to TRBJ2-1; possible D gene TRBD2, 6 bases. The CDR3 contains 13 residues. Germline V gene lookup returns CDR1 LGHNA and CDR2 YSLEER. The CDR3 sequence is CASGQGLTNEQFF. In nucleotides, the CDR3 is TGCGCCAGCGGCCAAGGACTAACCAATGAGCAGTTCTTC.

The chain recombines TRBV7-9 with TRBJ2-5; 7 nucleotides align to TRBD2. Germline V gene lookup returns CDR1 SEHNR and CDR2 FQNEAQ (reference sequence). V was pared by 5 bases and J by 5 bases, with 8 bases of the junction left unmatched. The CDR3 is made up of 14 amino acids. CDR3 sequence (DNA): TGTGCCAGCAGCCCTCTCCTAGCGGTGGAGACCCAGTACTTC. As protein: CASSPLLAVETQYF.

The chain couples TRBV6-5 to TRBJ1-2; 8 nucleotides align to TRBD1. The V gene's germline CDR1 is MNHEY and CDR2 SVGAGI. The trim removed 2 bases at V and 7 bases at J, leaving 3 bases unmatched. The CDR3 has 13 amino acids. In nucleotides, the CDR3 is TGTGCCAGCAGTTACACAGGGGGGGGTGGCTACACCTTC. Translation: CASSYTGGGGYTF.

The chain uses TRBV29-1 and TRBJ1-1; D unresolved. The CDR3 extends over 13 amino acids. The V and J ends lost 3 bases and 6 bases respectively, with 14 bases between them. Germline V lookup: CDR1 SQVTM, CDR2 ANQGSEA. The DNA of the CDR3 is TGCAGCGTTGAGGGTCAGCTTGTACCTGAAGCTTTCTTT. Translation gives CSVEGQLVPEAFF.

In DNA form, the CDR3 reads TGCGCCAGCAGCTTGGTCCCTCAGGGGTCTGGCACCTACGAGCAGTACTTC. This encodes CASSLVPQGSGTYEQYF. This sequence joins TRBV5-1 and TRBJ2-7, with D tentatively TRBD1 (6 bases). The CDR3 loop spans 17 amino acids. The germline V gene has CDR1 SGHRS and CDR2 YFSETQ. With 0 bases removed from V and 2 bases from J, the gap between germline ends came to 18 bases.

V is TRBV28 and J is TRBJ1-5; D gene ambiguous. This CDR3 comprises 14 residues. Between the trimmed V and J ends, which lost 6 bases and 5 bases, there was a span of 14 bases. CDR1 is MDHEN, CDR2 SYDVKM, per germline. CDR3 amino acids: CASSIRSGYQPQHF. CDR3 sequence (DNA): TGTGCCAGCAGCATCCGGTCCGGTTATCAGCCCCAGCATTTT.

The chain recombines TRBV4-3 with TRBJ2-7, with D hard to call. The CDR3 runs 15 residues. V gave up 0 bases and J gave up 2 bases, with 11 bases separating them. CDR1 LGHNA and CDR2 YSLEER come from the germline V gene. CDR3 protein: CASSQEASPTYEQYF. As DNA, the CDR3 is TGCGCCAGCAGCCAAGAGGCGTCCCCTACCTACGAGCAGTACTTC.

This chain links TRBV5-8 with TRBJ1-1; D unclear. V dropped 0 bases and J dropped 1 base, with 10 bases sitting between them. Germline V gene sequence: CDR1 SGHTS, CDR2 YDEGEE. This CDR3 comprises 15 residues. CDR3 loop: CASSLEYGANTEAFF. The CDR3 nucleotides read TGTGCCAGCAGCTTGGAGTACGGAGCGAACACTGAAGCTTTCTTT.

The chain recombines TRBV11-2 with TRBJ1-3; unclear D gene. The CDR3 length is 12 residues. With 5 bases removed from V and 5 bases from J, the gap between germline ends came to 7 bases. CDR1 is SGHAT, CDR2 FQNNGV, per germline. CDR3 region: CASSLYRNTIYF. The DNA for the CDR3 is TGTGCCAGCAGCCTTTACAGAAACACCATATATTTT. Full variable domain (missing parts from reference TRBV11-2 and TRBJ1-3): EAGVAQSPRYKIIEKRQSVAFWCNPISGHATLYWYQQILGQGPKLLIQFQNNGVVDDSQLPKDRFSAERLKGVDSTLKIQPAKLEDSAVYLCASSLYRNTIYFGEGSWLTVV.

This chain connects TRBV6-1 to TRBJ1-1; D is ambiguous. Per germline, CDR1 MNHNS and CDR2 SASEGT. Between the trimmed V and J ends, which lost 6 bases and 5 bases, there was a span of 16 bases. The CDR3 runs 14 residues. DNA of the CDR3: TGTGCCAGCAGAGACATGGGCTTGGGGACTGAAGCTTTCTTT. Its protein is CASRDMGLGTEAFF.

The CDR3 region is CASSYTLTRGEQYV. DNA of the CDR3: TGTGCCAGCAGTTACACGCTCACTAGGGGTGAGCAGTACGTC. V gene TRBV6-5 combines with J gene TRBJ2-7; D is tentatively TRBD1 or TRBD2 (5 bases each). Between the trimmed V and J ends, which lost 2 bases and 7 bases, there was a span of 15 bases. The V gene's germline CDR1 is MNHEY and CDR2 SVGAGI. The CDR3 runs 14 residues.

This rearrangement joins TRBV19 to TRBJ1-5; the D is unclear. The V and J ends lost 0 bases and 0 bases respectively, with 6 bases between them. Germline values: CDR1 LNHDA, CDR2 SQIVND (reference sequence). The CDR3 consists of 15 residues. CDR3 DNA sequence: TGTGCCAGTAGTATAGATCCGTATAGCAATCAGCCCCAGCATTTT. This codes for CASSIDPYSNQPQHF.

J is TRBJ2-3 and V is TRBV18; a weak D match, TRBD2 (7 bases). This CDR3 spans 16 amino acids. The V gene's germline CDR1 is KGHSH and CDR2 LQKENI. Trimming pared 1 base from V and 3 bases from J, leaving 14 bases between. The CDR3, as DNA: TGTGCCAGCTCACCACTCGCGGGGGCTCGGACAGATACGCAGTATTTT. Translated: CASSPLAGARTDTQYF.

V and J are TRBV13 and TRBJ2-5; TRBD2 aligns across 12 bases. Trimming cost V 0 bases and J 4 bases; bases outside gene matches: 6. The CDR3 spans 17 residues. Germline CDR1 PRHDT, CDR2 FYEKMQ (reference sequence). CDR3 region: CASSLGLAGGFGETQYF. DNA of the CDR3: TGTGCCAGCAGCTTAGGGCTAGCGGGAGGGTTTGGAGAGACCCAGTACTTC.

This clone showed up just once. This rearrangement joins TRBV19 to TRBJ1-2, with D uncertain. This CDR3 is built from 15 residues. Per the germline V gene, CDR1 is LNHDA and CDR2 is SQIVND (reference sequence). Trimming stripped 4 bases from V and 3 bases from J, with 15 bases between. The CDR3 bases are TGTGCCAGTAGTAACTTCAAAGAGACGGACTATGGCTACACCTTC. This sequence encodes CASSNFKETDYGYTF.

The chain carries TRBV7-9 and TRBJ1-1, with D unresolved. This CDR3 is built from 13 residues. The germline V and J ends were trimmed by 2 bases and 0 bases, with 4 bases remaining between them. Germline CDR1 reads SEHNR; CDR2 reads FQNEAQ (reference sequence). The CDR3 region is CASSLQVNTEAFF. CDR3 nucleotides: TGTGCCAGCAGCTTACAGGTGAACACTGAAGCTTTCTTT.

The chain combines TRBV6-5 with TRBJ1-1; D uncertain. Trimming took 2 bases from V and 0 from J, leaving 7 bases between them. The CDR3 loop spans 14 amino acids. In germline, CDR1 is MNHEY, CDR2 SVGAGI. CDR3 protein: CASSYGRMNTEAFF. Written as DNA, the CDR3 is TGTGCCAGCAGTTACGGACGCATGAACACTGAAGCTTTCTTT.

The chain uses TRBV11-2 and TRBJ1-5; D is undetermined. Germline loops: CDR1 SGHAT, CDR2 FQNNGV. The CDR3 has 15 residues. V lost 8 bases to trimming and J lost 3 bases, with 17 bases between them. The CDR3 loop is CASGILGVYNQPQHF. Here the CDR3 DNA reads TGTGCCAGCGGAATACTTGGGGTATACAATCAGCCCCAGCATTTT. The entire variable domain, with the rest obtained from reference TRBV11-2 and TRBJ1-5, is as follows: EAGVAQSPRYKIIEKRQSVAFWCNPISGHATLYWYQQILGQGPKLLIQFQNNGVVDDSQLPKDRFSAERLKGVDSTLKIQPAKLEDSAVYLCASGILGVYNQPQHFGDGTRLSIL.

This rearrangement joins TRBV5-4 to TRBJ2-5, with D perhaps TRBD1 (6 bases). The CDR3 is 15 residues long. V lost 1 base, J lost 6 bases, and 16 bases lay in between. Germline V gives CDR1 SGHNT, CDR2 YYREEE (reference sequence). The CDR3 sequence is CASSLQGKSVQTQYF. The CDR3 DNA follows: TGTGCCAGCAGCTTGCAGGGGAAGTCGGTACAGACCCAGTACTTC.

This chain joins TRBV9 and TRBJ2-3; unclear D gene. Germline CDR1 reads SGDLS; CDR2 reads YYNGEE. There are 13 residues in the CDR3. V was cut by 0 bases and J by 0 bases, with 2 bases left in between. For the CDR3, the DNA is TGTGCCAGCAGCGTAGCAAGCACAGATACGCAGTATTTT. Amino acids: CASSVASTDTQYF.